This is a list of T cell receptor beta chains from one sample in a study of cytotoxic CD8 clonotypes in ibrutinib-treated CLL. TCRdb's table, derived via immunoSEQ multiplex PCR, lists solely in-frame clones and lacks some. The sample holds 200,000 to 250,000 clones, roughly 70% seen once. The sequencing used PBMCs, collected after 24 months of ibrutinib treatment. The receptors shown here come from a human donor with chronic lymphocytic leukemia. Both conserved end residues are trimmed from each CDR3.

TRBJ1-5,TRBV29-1,SVPGQDNQPQH
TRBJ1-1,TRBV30,AWGQGQGRGTEAF
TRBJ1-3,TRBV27,ASSPTGRSGNTIY
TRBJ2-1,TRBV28,ASSPIGRSYNEQF
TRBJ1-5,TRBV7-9,ASSLKGLSNQPQH
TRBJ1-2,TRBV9,ASSANVDT
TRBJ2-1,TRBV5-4,ASSSSGQRYNEQF
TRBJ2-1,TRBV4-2,ASSQREGHEQF
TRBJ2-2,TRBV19,ASSQPGGARAGELF
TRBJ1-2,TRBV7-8,ASSLAGSVNYGYT
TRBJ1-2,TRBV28,ASSFGSGQRGYT
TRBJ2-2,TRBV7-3,ASSREKNTGELF
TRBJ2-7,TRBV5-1,ASSLEPGLAPTYEQY
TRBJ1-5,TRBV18,ASSPEANQPQH
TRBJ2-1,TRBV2,ASKPTAYNEQF
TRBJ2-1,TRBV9,ASSVETSIPGEQF
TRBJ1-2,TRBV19,ASSPKRDGLSGYT
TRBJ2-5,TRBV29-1,SVAKETQY
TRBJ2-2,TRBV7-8,ASSLGLATTGELF
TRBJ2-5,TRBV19,ASSIAWTEETQY
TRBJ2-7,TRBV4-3,ASSQAPSGSYEQY
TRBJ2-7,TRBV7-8,ASTELGPTYEQY
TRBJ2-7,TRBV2,ASWERDYHTYEQY